Given below is one T cell receptor (beta chain) in context. Antigen specificity is unknown. This sample was included in a study of shared clonotypes between healthy human individuals. Study-wide results and limits: With few donors, the genetic and exposure-history diversity represented was limited. Unshared clonotypes carried lower generation probabilities than those common to all four donors.

Those who donated were healthy HIV-negative adults, with no recent acute infections or vaccinations reported. Germline lookup yields CDR1 SGHAT and CDR2 FQNNGV. The length of the CDR3 is 16 residues. Trimming stripped 1 base from V and 7 bases from J, with 20 bases between. Using immunoSEQ multiplex PCR, the repertoire was profiled, and TCRdb retains in-frame clones only, with some absent. The data contain just over 2,000,000 clones, roughly 94% of them seen just once; the ten biggest clones take up 0.1% to 0.15%. Sequenced material: naive CD4+ T cells sorted from blood. As to subset: CD45RA+ positively selected. The TCR was taken from a man younger than 35 in good health. The rearrangement uses TRBV11-2 and TRBJ2-7; D is possibly TRBD2 (6 bases). The CDR3 sequence: CASSLGVTRGPGEQYF. CDR3 coding DNA: TGTGCCAGCAGCTTAGGCGTGACTAGAGGTCCTGGTGAGCAGTACTTC. Together with reference TRBV11-2 and TRBJ2-7, the CDR3 gives the full variable domain: EAGVAQSPRYKIIEKRQSVAFWCNPISGHATLYWYQQILGQGPKLLIQFQNNGVVDDSQLPKDRFSAERLKGVDSTLKIQPAKLEDSAVYLCASSLGVTRGPGEQYFGPGTRLTVT.